Shown below are 21 T cell receptor beta chains from a single sample sequenced in a study of identical twins. TCRdb redid the calling of the 5' RACE reads with MiXCR, one entry per CDR3 protein. Of hundreds of thousands of distinct CDR3 sequences listed, less than 25% are singletons. The same sample was also used in a study of T cells expressing NK-cell markers.

Sample: PBMCs. The receptors originated from a woman younger than 35 in good health.

This clonotype was seen more than once but under ten times. The chain has TRBV6-1 and TRBJ1-2; a weak D match, TRBD1 (6 bases). V was cut by 2 bases and J by 2 bases, with 9 bases left in between. The CDR3 is 14 residues long. CDR1 and CDR2 from the germline V gene are MNHNS and SASEGT. The CDR3 coding sequence is TGTGCCAGCAGTGAATGGGGGCGGAACTATGGCTACACCTTC. Amino acid sequence: CASSEWGRNYGYTF.

This clonotype was counted ten times or more. The CDR3 loop is CASSPSVSYEQYF. DNA for the CDR3: TGTGCCAGCTCACCATCCGTCTCCTACGAGCAGTACTTC. The chain is built from TRBV18 and TRBJ2-7; D not certain. The CDR3 has 13 amino acids. The germline V gene encodes CDR1 KGHSH and CDR2 LQKENI. V was clipped by 2 bases and J by 0 bases, with 5 bases between them.

This clonotype was observed a few times. The chain's CDR3 is CASSWTQGGETQYF. DNA of the CDR3: TGTGCCAGCAGCTGGACCCAGGGGGGGGAGACCCAGTACTTC. The chain combines TRBV11-2 with TRBJ2-5; D possibly matches TRBD1 or TRBD2 (7 bases each). The CDR3 loop spans 14 amino acids. From germline, CDR1 is SGHAT and CDR2 FQNNGV. The V gene lost 4 bases and the J gene lost 5 bases, with 14 bases spanning the gap.

This clonotype was picked up many times. This rearrangement joins TRBV7-2 to TRBJ2-7; maybe TRBD2 (7 bases). Trimming removed 5 bases at V and 2 bases at J, with 19 bases between. This CDR3 comprises 16 residues. Germline assignment: CDR1 SGHTA and CDR2 FQGNSA. CDR3 nucleotides: TGTGCCAGCAGCCCACAGGGAGGGGACGGCACCTACGAGCAGTACTTC. It translates to CASSPQGGDGTYEQYF.

In this sample, this clonotype turned up a few times. The V gene is TRBV11-2, the J gene TRBJ2-7; 11 positions agree with TRBD2. Germline trimming cut 2 bases from V and 5 bases from J; bases unmatched to any gene: 14. Germline CDR1 reads SGHAT; CDR2 reads FQNNGV. The CDR3 sequence is 18 residues long. As DNA, the CDR3 is TGTGCCAGCAGCTTACGGGGGACTAGCGGATATGCCCCCCACGAGCAGTACTTC. It is translated as CASSLRGTSGYAPHEQYF.

The gene calls are TRBV11-2 and TRBJ2-2; 9 nucleotides line up with TRBD2. V dropped 5 bases and J dropped 3; count of bases not matched to a gene: 13. This CDR3 region has 18 residues. The germline gives CDR1 SGHAT, CDR2 FQNNGV. The CDR3 sequence: CASSKVGGRALDTGELFF. The CDR3 DNA reads TGTGCCAGCAGCAAGGTTGGCGGGAGGGCCCTCGACACCGGGGAGCTGTTTTTT.

CDR3 protein: CASSPTGGDYNEQFF. In nucleotides, the CDR3 is TGCGCCAGCAGCCCGACTGGCGGAGATTACAATGAGCAGTTCTTC. The J gene is TRBJ2-1, the V gene TRBV5-1; D ambiguous. Germline assignment: CDR1 SGHRS and CDR2 YFSETQ. The CDR3 length is 15 residues. Trimming shortened V by 4 bases and J by 4 bases, and 15 bases separated the two germline ends.

The chain couples TRBV12-3 or TRBV12-4 to TRBJ2-7; D call uncertain. This CDR3 is 12 amino acids long. Between the trimmed V and J ends, which lost 6 bases and 0 bases, there was a span of 6 bases. In DNA form, the CDR3 reads TGTGCCAGCAGAGGACCCTCCTACGAGCAGTACTTC. Residues: CASRGPSYEQYF.

This clonotype turned up a few times. The V gene is TRBV29-1, the J gene TRBJ2-3, with TRBD2 identical over 9 bases. Germline CDR1 reads SQVTM; CDR2 reads ANQGSEA. The trim removed 4 bases at V and 1 base at J, leaving 6 bases unmatched. The CDR3 contains 15 residues. CDR3 in amino acids: CSVVLAGQGTDTQYF. The DNA of the CDR3 is TGCAGCGTTGTACTAGCGGGCCAAGGCACAGATACGCAGTATTTT.

On this clonotype itself: The junction departs from the called germline gene at one end, perhaps through a read error. This sequence joins TRBV12-3 or TRBV12-4 and TRBJ2-5, with D perhaps TRBD1 (5 bases). CDR3 length: 12 residues. The CDR3 here is CASSFSGARGNF. The CDR3 DNA reads TGTGCCAGCAGTTTCAGTGGAGCTAGGGGTAACTTC.

This clonotype has more than one count but fewer than ten. The rearrangement links TRBV27 to TRBJ2-7; D gene unclear. Germline CDR1 and CDR2: MNHEY and SMNVEV (reference sequence). Between the trimmed V and J ends, which lost 2 bases and 4 bases, there was a span of 12 bases. The length of the CDR3 is 14 residues. CDR3 coding DNA: TGTGCCAGCAGTTTACGACAACTTAATTACGAGCAGTACTTC. It yields the protein CASSLRQLNYEQYF.

This clonotype was recorded once. This sequence joins TRBV4-2 and TRBJ2-1; D is ambiguous. Germline V gene data show CDR1 as LGHNA and CDR2 as YNFKEQ. This CDR3 contains 13 residues. Between the trimmed V and J ends, which lost 0 bases and 7 bases, there was a span of 7 bases. The CDR3 nucleotides are TGTGCCAGCAGCCAAGAATTCCCAAATGAGCAGTTCTTC. Encoded protein: CASSQEFPNEQFF.

In its sample, this clonotype was seen a few times. The gene calls are TRBV5-1 and TRBJ2-7; unclear D gene. This CDR3 spans 14 amino acids. V lost 3 bases to trimming and J lost 2 bases, with 12 bases between them. The V gene's germline CDR1 is SGHRS and CDR2 YFSETQ. The CDR3 region is CASSSPSETYEQYF. For the CDR3, the DNA is TGCGCCAGCAGCTCCCCTTCAGAGACCTACGAGCAGTACTTC. The full variable domain, in which reference TRBV5-1 and TRBJ2-7 provide the parts outside the CDR3, is KAGVTQTPRYLIKTRGQQVTLSCSPISGHRSVSWYQQTPGQGLQFLFEYFSETQRNKGNFPGRFSGRQFSNSRSEMNVSTLELGDSALYLCASSSPSETYEQYFGPGTRLTVT.

The CDR3 DNA is TGTGCCAGCAGCTTTCAAGGCGTCGGGCAGGGGGGTGGCTACACCTTC. Translation: CASSFQGVGQGGGYTF. The chain is built from TRBV7-9 and TRBJ1-2, with 7 bases identical to TRBD1. This CDR3 has 16 amino acids. Germline lookup yields CDR1 SEHNR and CDR2 FQNEAQ (reference sequence). With 3 bases clipped from V and 7 bases from J, the junction kept 14 bases outside the gene matches.

This clonotype was seen more than once but under ten times. The J gene is TRBJ1-2, the V gene TRBV20-1; 8 bases fit TRBD1. CDR1 DFQATT and CDR2 SNEGSKA come from the germline V gene (reference sequence). The V and J ends lost 6 bases and 4 bases, in that order; junction bases with no gene match: 7. The CDR3 has 13 residues. The CDR3 nucleotides read TGCAGTGCGAAAACGGACAGGGCCTATGGCTACACCTTC. It is translated as CSAKTDRAYGYTF.

The sample holds many counts of this clonotype. This sequence joins TRBV3-1 and TRBJ2-7, with unresolved D. With 1 base removed from V and 0 bases from J, the gap between germline ends came to 10 bases. The CDR3 spans 15 residues. CDR1 and CDR2 from the germline V gene are LGHDT and YNNKEL (reference sequence). This CDR3 is CASSQGFQSSYEQYF. In nucleotides, the CDR3 is TGTGCCAGCAGCCAAGGGTTTCAGAGCTCCTACGAGCAGTACTTC.

This rearrangement joins TRBV4-2 to TRBJ2-1, with 9 bases that match TRBD2. In germline, CDR1 is LGHNA, CDR2 YNFKEQ. Unmatched junction bases numbered 15, after V lost 0 bases and J lost 9 bases. The CDR3 loop spans 18 amino acids. Here the CDR3 DNA reads TGTGCCAGCAGCCAAGAAGTCGTTAGCGGGGGCGCGGGGGTTGAGCAGTTCTTC. This codes for CASSQEVVSGGAGVEQFF.

The chain couples TRBV7-2 to TRBJ1-1; D possibly corresponds to TRBD1 (6 bases). Germline loops: CDR1 SGHTA, CDR2 FQGNSA. The length of the CDR3 is 15 residues. Trimming pared 3 bases from V and 0 bases from J, leaving 11 bases between. In nucleotides, the CDR3 is TGTGCCAGCAGCTTTTGGGGGCCAGTGAACACTGAAGCTTTCTTT. Its protein product is CASSFWGPVNTEAFF.

Only a few counts were recorded for this clonotype. V is TRBV10-3 and J is TRBJ1-2; D not resolved. The ends were cut back, 8 bases at V and 8 bases at J, with 12 bases in the middle. The germline V gene encodes CDR1 ENHRY and CDR2 SYGVKD. CDR3 length equals 11 residues. CDR3 residues: CAIRTSMGYTF. The CDR3 coding sequence is TGTGCCATCCGGACCTCCATGGGCTACACCTTC.

This clonotype was observed a handful of times. This chain links TRBV5-6 with TRBJ2-1; no clear D. CDR3 length: 15 amino acids. Between the trimmed V and J ends, which lost 3 bases and 1 base, there was a span of 11 bases. The germline V gene encodes CDR1 SGHDT and CDR2 YYEEEE. CDR3 nucleotides: TGTGCCAGCAGCTCGGATAGCAAATCCTACAATGAGCAGTTCTTC. It yields the protein CASSSDSKSYNEQFF.

The chain is built from TRBV10-1 and TRBJ1-1, with a possible D match to TRBD1 (5 bases). The V end lost 4 bases, the J end lost 6 bases, and 12 bases lay between the germline ends. The CDR3 covers 13 residues. Germline values: CDR1 WNHNN, CDR2 SYGVQD (reference sequence). The CDR3 sequence is CASSASRDPEAFF. The CDR3 DNA sequence: TGCGCCAGCAGTGCCTCCCGGGACCCTGAAGCTTTCTTT.